The rows below give T cell receptor beta chains drawn from one sample of a study of OX40 agonist ivuxolimab in advanced cancers. Repertoires were generated with immunoSEQ multiplex PCR, while TCRdb's copy carries only in-frame clones and drops some. The sample has tens of thousands of clones; about 90% are singletons. The source material was CD4+ or CD8+ T cells sorted from blood, sampled in a trial of the OX40 agonist ivuxolimab. All receptors come from an adult with an advanced solid tumor such as melanoma, head and neck, liver or kidney cancer. Both conserved end residues are part of each CDR3. D genes are given only for firm matches. Rows give clone size only sometimes, using once, few, many, or a class for an expanded clone.

abundance	d_gene	v_gene	j_gene	CDR3nt	CDR3aa
-	TRBD2	TRBV7-9	TRBJ2-1	TGTGCCAGCAGCCTTGGACTAGCGAACAATGAGCAGTTCTTC	CASSLGLANNEQFF
-	-	TRBV10-3	TRBJ2-5	TGTGCCATCAGTGAGTCAGAGACCCAGTACTTC	CAISESETQYF
-	TRBD1	TRBV19	TRBJ1-2	TGTGCCAGTAGTACAGGACAGGGAAACTATGGCTACACCTTC	CASSTGQGNYGYTF
-	-	TRBV30	TRBJ2-5	TGTGCCTGGAGTGTGGGGACTTCCAAGAGGTACCAAGAGACCCAGTACTTC	CAWSVGTSKRYQETQYF
-	TRBD2	TRBV7-2	TRBJ2-1	TGTGCCAGCAGCTTTGCGGGGGGGGCCTACAATGAGCAGTTCTTC	CASSFAGGAYNEQFF
-	TRBD2	TRBV7-2	TRBJ2-3	TGTGCCAGCAGCCGTGACCTCACTAGCGGGAGGGATACGCAGTATTTT	CASSRDLTSGRDTQYF
-	-	TRBV15	TRBJ2-1	TGTGCCACCAGCAAGCGAAAGGGCCGCGATGAGCAGTTCTTC	CATSKRKGRDEQFF
-	-	TRBV27	TRBJ1-6	TGTGCCAGCAGTTCTTCAAGACAGAATAATTCACCCCTCCACTTT	CASSSSRQNNSPLHF
-	-	TRBV27	TRBJ1-5	TGTGCCAGCAGCAGGGTGAGCAATCAGCCCCAGCATTTT	CASSRVSNQPQHF
-	TRBD2	TRBV4-2	TRBJ2-2	TGTGCCAGCAGCCAAGATCGGGTTGCCGGACTAGCGCCCCAAAGTAACGGGGAGCTGTTTTTT	CASSQDRVAGLAPQSNGELFF
-	-	TRBV9	TRBJ1-1	TGTGCCAGCAGCCAGGGACCCCCTGGAGGCTCTGAAGCTTTCTTT	CASSQGPPGGSEAFF
-	TRBD2	TRBV19	TRBJ2-1	TGTGCCAGTAATCTCCGAGGTAGCGGGAGGGGCTACAATGAGCAGTTCTTC	CASNLRGSGRGYNEQFF
once	-	TRBV18	TRBJ1-1	TGTGCCAGCTCACCTCTTCGGGAATACACTGAAGCTTTCTTT	CASSPLREYTEAFF
-	-	TRBV7-3	TRBJ2-2	TGTGCCAGCAGCTTAGACGGGAGAGGCACCGGGGAGCTGTTTTTT	CASSLDGRGTGELFF
-	-	TRBV7-9	TRBJ2-7	TGTGCCAGCAGCTTGGCGGCATACTACGAGCAGTACTTC	CASSLAAYYEQYF
once	TRBD2	TRBV6-1	TRBJ2-7	TGTGCCAGCAGTGCCCCCCTAGCGGCTAACTCCTACGAGCAGTACTTC	CASSAPLAANSYEQYF
-	TRBD2	TRBV9	TRBJ2-3	TGTGCCAGCAGCGTAGAAGTAGCGGGGGGAGGCACAGATACGCAGTATTTT	CASSVEVAGGGTDTQYF
-	-	TRBV2	TRBJ2-2	TGTGCCAGCAGTGAACGTCTCACCGGGGAGCTGTTTTTT	CASSERLTGELFF
-	-	TRBV9	TRBJ2-3	TGTGCCAGCAGCGTAGGTGCGGGGAGCACAGATACGCAGTATTTT	CASSVGAGSTDTQYF
few	TRBD2	TRBV5-4	TRBJ2-7	TGTGCCAGCAGCATAAGCGGGAGTTGGGAAAACGAGCAGTACTTC	CASSISGSWENEQYF
-	-	TRBV5-1	TRBJ2-3	TGCGCCAGCAGCCCCTACAGGACAGATACGCAGTATTTT	CASSPYRTDTQYF
once	TRBD2	TRBV27	TRBJ2-2	TGTGCCAGCAGTACCTATAGCGGGAGGTGGACCGGGGAGCTGTTTTTT	CASSTYSGRWTGELFF
once	TRBD1	TRBV11-2	TRBJ2-4	TGTGCCAGCAGCTCTTACAGGGGGCGAATTCAGTACTTC	CASSSYRGRIQYF
few	-	TRBV19	TRBJ1-2	TGTGCCAGTAGTATTCTATGGCAGGGGAATGGCTACACCTTC	CASSILWQGNGYTF
-	-	TRBV19	TRBJ2-5	TGTGCCAGTAGTATATCCGGACCGGAGACCCAGTACTTC	CASSISGPETQYF
-	-	TRBV18	TRBJ2-7	TGTGCCAGCTCACCGGGGGGCGAGCAGTACTTC	CASSPGGEQYF
once	-	TRBV18	TRBJ2-3	TGTGCCAGCTCACCAGGGCGGGAATCTTTCACAGATACGCAGTATTTT	CASSPGRESFTDTQYF
-	TRBD1	TRBV5-1	TRBJ1-5	TGCGCCAGCGCCACATTACCGGGACAGGGGTCGCCCCAGCATTTT	CASATLPGQGSPQHF